The entry below gives a single TCR beta chain sequence along with its context. Its cognate antigen is unknown. These data originate in a study of human T cells and chemical hapten exposure. Looking at the study overall: All patients underwent weekly scalp dosing with diphenylcyclopropenone for the full approximately 25-week study. The patient population, which was mostly female, had alopecia areata, totalis or universalis. Study findings and constraints: Donors, who had alopecia, may show an immune response that differs from healthy people's.

Trimming stripped 4 bases from V and 8 bases from J, with 12 bases between. CDR3 length: 13 amino acids. Germline CDR1 SNHLY, CDR2 FYNNEI. One entry per CDR3 protein, called by TCRdb with MiXCR from the RACE reads. The sample holds about 39,000 distinct CDR3 sequences; roughly 13% are singletons and the top ten take around 2.5%. The time point was: patch test 3, about 24 weeks after DPC sensitization. The treatment denotes: therapeutic diphenylcyclopropenone sensitization with weekly scalp DPC. Total RNA was isolated from whole blood that had not been fractionated. The chain couples TRBV2 to TRBJ2-1, with a tentative D call TRBD2 (5 bases). This TCR was sampled from a woman aged 40 to 55 with alopecia areata. Some clones in this sample may be carry-over from other donors' samples. The starting material was whole blood, obtained in connection with sensitization to the hapten diphenylcyclopropenone (DPC). The CDR3 loop reads CASSVPRRDEQFF. CDR3 DNA sequence: TGTGCCAGCAGTGTGCCCCGGCGGGATGAGCAGTTCTTC.